These 30 T cell receptor beta chains were all obtained from the same sample, sequenced in a study of early T cells in non-severe SARS-CoV-2 infection. TCRdb recomputed calls from the 5' RACE reads with MiXCR, one row per CDR3 protein. The profile covers tens of thousands of distinct CDR3 sequences, with 9.5% to 15% appearing a single time and around 2.9% taken by the ten largest. The input for sequencing was whole blood, taken at baseline. These receptors all come from an adult who was a healthcare worker with PCR-confirmed SARS-CoV-2 infection or an uninfected control (not recorded which).

The chain recombines TRBV2 with TRBJ2-5; D is possibly TRBD2 (5 bases). The CDR3 has 15 residues. V was cut by 4 bases and J by 2 bases, with 14 bases left in between. Per germline, CDR1 SNHLY and CDR2 FYNNEI. The CDR3 bases are TGTGCCAGCAGTGCTGCCGGGGTTATACAAGAGACCCAGTACTTC. This sequence encodes CASSAAGVIQETQYF.

This clonotype was recorded at least ten times. The chain uses TRBV24-1 and TRBJ2-1; TRBD1 matches 10 bases. Germline assignment: CDR1 KGHDR and CDR2 SFDVKD. Unmatched junction bases numbered 11, after V lost 6 bases and J lost 10 bases. CDR3 size: 15 residues. The CDR3 DNA is TGTGCCACCAGTTCCGGGACAGGGGCCAAGAGGGAGCAGTTCTTC. This encodes CATSSGTGAKREQFF.

This clonotype was observed many times. V usage is TRBV12-3 or TRBV12-4 and J usage is TRBJ2-1; TRBD1 aligns across 7 bases. The CDR3 totals 16 residues. V dropped 2 bases and J dropped 8; count of bases not matched to a gene: 12. This CDR3 is CASSLSTGTVPDEQFF. In DNA, the CDR3 is TGTGCCAGCAGTTTATCGACAGGGACCGTCCCGGATGAGCAGTTCTTC.

The chain combines TRBV5-5 with TRBJ1-4, with 9 bases identical to TRBD1. V trimming: 4 bases; J trimming: 8 bases; junction bases outside the gene matches: 9. The CDR3 has 15 residues. Germline CDR1 and CDR2: SGHKS and YYEKEE (reference sequence). Here the CDR3 DNA reads TGTGCCAGCAGCGTAACAGGGGGCGAGAGCGAAAAACTGTTTTTT. It translates to CASSVTGGESEKLFF.

There are many counts of this clonotype. The chain uses TRBV28 and TRBJ2-2; 11 bases line up with TRBD2. Trimming cost V 5 bases and J 1 base; bases outside gene matches: 15. The CDR3 has 20 amino acids. CDR1 and CDR2 (germline): MDHEN, SYDVKM. The CDR3 sequence: CASSPARLAGGRLNTGELFF. Here the CDR3 DNA reads TGTGCCAGCAGTCCTGCCCGGCTAGCGGGGGGCCGGTTGAACACCGGGGAGCTGTTTTTT.

This clonotype was seen only a few times. V usage is TRBV6-4 and J usage is TRBJ2-2, with 11 nucleotides matching TRBD2. The CDR3 is 16 amino acids. V trimming: 6 bases; J trimming: 6 bases; junction bases outside the gene matches: 9. Germline loops: CDR1 MRHNA, CDR2 SNTAGT. The CDR3 loop is CASSRVAGGPAGELFF. The CDR3 DNA sequence: TGTGCCAGCAGCCGAGTAGCGGGGGGGCCAGCCGGGGAGCTGTTTTTT.

This clonotype showed up just a few times. V is TRBV9 and J is TRBJ2-6; unclear D gene. V was clipped by 3 bases and J by 4 bases, with 11 bases between them. CDR1 is SGDLS and CDR2 is YYNGEE in the germline V gene. The CDR3 spans 15 residues. CDR3 region: CASSASFRGANVLTF. In DNA form, the CDR3 reads TGTGCCAGCAGCGCCTCCTTTCGCGGGGCCAACGTCCTGACTTTC.

The V call is TRBV2, the J call TRBJ2-7; 9 bases match TRBD1. Unmatched junction bases numbered 11, after V lost 8 bases and J lost 3 bases. The CDR3 runs to 15 residues. The V gene's germline CDR1 is SNHLY and CDR2 FYNNEI. The CDR3 reads CASRALGTGFYEQYF. The CDR3 region has the DNA TGTGCCAGCCGCGCGCTCGGGACAGGGTTCTACGAGCAGTACTTC.

In the case of this clonotype: One junction end disagrees with the germline gene, perhaps due to a read error. The V and J genes are TRBV12-3 or TRBV12-4 and TRBJ2-1, with D perhaps TRBD1 (6 bases). This CDR3 has 14 amino acids. Here the CDR3 reads CASSLGGRDNEQIF. CDR3 DNA: TGTGCCAGCAGTTTGGGTGGCAGGGACAATGAGCAGATCTTC.

This chain links TRBV2 with TRBJ2-7, with D tentatively TRBD1 (5 bases). The CDR3 runs 14 residues. Trimming pared 2 bases from V and 2 bases from J, leaving 10 bases between. Germline CDR1 SNHLY, CDR2 FYNNEI. CDR3 sequence (DNA): TGTGCCAGCAGTGAAAAAGTGGGGCCCTACGAGCAGTACTTC. Translated: CASSEKVGPYEQYF.

The V call is TRBV6-2 or TRBV6-3, the J call TRBJ1-1; D might be TRBD1 (6 bases). The V and J ends lost 6 bases and 4 bases respectively, with 18 bases between them. There are 15 residues in the CDR3. Germline assignment: CDR1 MNHEY and CDR2 SVGEGT. The CDR3 sequence: CASSRYQGRSTEAFF. CDR3 coding DNA: TGTGCCAGCAGCCGATACCAGGGGAGGAGCACTGAAGCTTTCTTT.

This clonotype was seen repeatedly, ten times or more. The chain has TRBV2 and TRBJ2-1, with TRBD2 matching 8 bases. The CDR3 sequence is 13 residues long. The germline gives CDR1 SNHLY, CDR2 FYNNEI. With 2 bases clipped from V and 14 bases from J, the junction kept 8 bases outside the gene matches. The CDR3 DNA is TGTGCCAGCAGTGAACCTCCCGGGACTAGGGAGTTCTTC. Encoded protein: CASSEPPGTREFF.

This rearrangement joins TRBV6-1 to TRBJ1-5, with D tentatively TRBD1 (5 bases). The CDR3 totals 15 residues. Trimming took off 7 bases at V and 0 bases at J, with 13 bases between the two ends. Germline V gives CDR1 MNHNS, CDR2 SASEGT. The CDR3 DNA is TGTGCCAGCACCGGACATTCTAATAGCAATCAGCCCCAGCATTTT. Translation: CASTGHSNSNQPQHF.

This clonotype has ten or more counts. V gene TRBV5-5 combines with J gene TRBJ1-4; possibly TRBD1 for D (6 bases). Trimming stripped 4 bases from V and 0 bases from J, with 10 bases between. Per the germline V gene, CDR1 is SGHKS and CDR2 is YYEKEE (reference sequence). This CDR3 has 15 residues. The CDR3 bases are TGTGCCAGCAGCCCCCGGACAGCAACTAATGAAAAACTGTTTTTT. Its protein product is CASSPRTATNEKLFF. The full variable domain, with the rest looked up from reference TRBV5-5 and TRBJ1-4, is DAGVTQSPTHLIKTRGQQVTLRCSPISGHKSVSWYQQVLGQGPQFIFQYYEKEERGRGNFPDRFSARQFPNYSSELNVNALLLGDSALYLCASSPRTATNEKLFFGSGTQLSVL.

The chain carries TRBV18 and TRBJ1-2; D call uncertain. CDR1 is KGHSH and CDR2 is LQKENI in the germline V gene. CDR3 size: 12 residues. V lost 1 base and J 6 bases, leaving 6 bases between the germline ends. CDR3 nucleotide sequence: TGTGCCAGCTCACCACGGAGGGATGGCTACACCTTC. Protein sequence: CASSPRRDGYTF.

This chain connects TRBV28 to TRBJ1-2; 8 bases line up with TRBD1. Germline lookup yields CDR1 MDHEN and CDR2 SYDVKM. The CDR3 runs to 16 residues. V gave up 1 base and J gave up 0 bases; unmatched junction bases: 4. The CDR3 loop is CASSLSAGGTNYGYTF. The CDR3 DNA is TGTGCCAGCAGTTTATCCGCAGGGGGCACTAACTATGGCTACACCTTC.

This rearrangement joins TRBV20-1 to TRBJ2-1; 11 bases are shared with TRBD2. Germline CDR1 DFQATT, CDR2 SNEGSKA (reference sequence). V gave up 5 bases and J gave up 6 bases; unmatched junction bases: 9. This CDR3 has 15 amino acids. DNA of the CDR3: TGCAGTGCTGGGATACTAGCGGGGGTTTCCAATGAGCAGTTCTTC. Its protein product is CSAGILAGVSNEQFF.

This chain links TRBV6-6 with TRBJ1-6; D remains ambiguous. The length of the CDR3 is 16 residues. CDR1 is MNHNY, CDR2 SVGAGI, per germline (reference sequence). Trimming pared 0 bases from V and 8 bases from J, leaving 14 bases between. The CDR3 region has the DNA TGTGCCAGCAGTTACTCCCCTTTTATAAAAGATTCACCCCTCCACTTT. Its protein is CASSYSPFIKDSPLHF.

This clonotype was detected ten times or more. This rearrangement joins TRBV7-6 to TRBJ1-1; maybe TRBD1 (6 bases). Germline values: CDR1 SGHVS, CDR2 FNYEAQ. The CDR3 has 15 amino acids. The V gene lost 5 bases and the J gene lost 1 base, with 14 bases spanning the gap. The CDR3 DNA sequence: TGTGCCAGCAGCCCTACCACGGACAGGAACACTGAAGCTTTCTTT. Translation gives CASSPTTDRNTEAFF.

This clonotype has a count of ten or more. The J gene is TRBJ2-7, the V gene TRBV5-1; a possible D gene is TRBD1 (6 bases). The germline V gene encodes CDR1 SGHRS and CDR2 YFSETQ. V was clipped by 0 bases and J by 6 bases, with 16 bases between them. The CDR3 runs to 15 residues. CDR3 nucleotides: TGCGCCAGCAGCTTGGGACAGGTAGAGGGGAGCGAGCAGTACTTC. It translates to CASSLGQVEGSEQYF.

This clonotype was recorded at least ten times. The chain couples TRBV11-2 to TRBJ1-6; no definite D call. Trimming removed 2 bases at V and 5 bases at J, with 13 bases between. The CDR3 has 16 residues. The germline V gene encodes CDR1 SGHAT and CDR2 FQNNGV. CDR3 sequence (DNA): TGTGCCAGCAGCTTAAGGCCGTCCGGGGATAATTCACCCCTCCACTTT. It is translated as CASSLRPSGDNSPLHF.

The gene calls are TRBV7-2 and TRBJ1-5; unclear D gene. CDR1 is SGHTA, CDR2 FQGNSA, per germline. The V end lost 5 bases, the J end lost 6 bases, and 11 bases lay between the germline ends. The CDR3 contains 13 residues. Here the CDR3 DNA reads TGTGCCAGCAGCCTAGGGCAAGGTCAGCCCCAGCATTTT. Translation gives CASSLGQGQPQHF.

This clonotype showed up just a few times. The genes are TRBV20-1 and TRBJ1-2; D is ambiguous. Trimming left V 5 bases short and J 8 bases short, with 9 bases between. CDR1 is DFQATT and CDR2 is SNEGSKA in the germline V gene (reference sequence). CDR3 length: 10 amino acids. The CDR3 region is CSAWEEGYTF. CDR3 DNA: TGCAGTGCTTGGGAGGAGGGCTACACCTTC.

There are many counts of this clonotype. The V and J genes are TRBV21-1 and TRBJ1-1. TRBV21-1 counts as a pseudogene. The CDR3 is 13 residues long. The CDR3 spells CASSNSWGTEAFF. The DNA of the CDR3 is TGTGCCAGCAGCAATAGTTGGGGAACTGAAGCTTTCTTT.

This clonotype was detected many times. At one of its ends the junction is not consistent with the germline gene, which may arise from a read error. The V gene is TRBV2, the J gene TRBJ2-7; 8 nucleotides line up with TRBD2. This CDR3 has 14 residues. CDR1 is SNHLY and CDR2 is FYNNEI in the germline V gene. In nucleotides, the CDR3 is TGTGCCAGCAGAGAAGCGGGGGACACCTACGAGCAGTACTTC. It is translated as CASREAGDTYEQYF.

V usage is TRBV7-2 and J usage is TRBJ2-1, with D perhaps TRBD1 (5 bases). Trimming took off 0 bases at V and 8 bases at J, with 11 bases between the two ends. The V gene's germline CDR1 is SGHTA and CDR2 FQGNSA. This CDR3 spans 14 amino acids. The CDR3 reads CASSLAGAFDEQFF. CDR3 sequence (DNA): TGTGCCAGCAGCTTAGCTGGGGCTTTCGATGAGCAGTTCTTC.

The chain joins TRBV20-1 to TRBJ1-2; 7 bases line up with TRBD1. The CDR3 covers 14 residues. J gave up 7 bases and V 7 bases, and 15 bases lay outside the gene matches. Looked up from germline, CDR1 is DFQATT and CDR2 is SNEGSKA (reference sequence). In DNA form, the CDR3 reads TGCAGTGTAGAGGAGGGGGCGAGTCGACGTGGCTACACCTTC. Translating gives CSVEEGASRRGYTF.

This sequence joins TRBV5-1 and TRBJ2-7; D is undetermined. The CDR3 totals 15 residues. Per the germline V gene, CDR1 is SGHRS and CDR2 is YFSETQ. Trimming left V 0 bases short and J 0 bases short, with 10 bases between. CDR3 nucleotide sequence: TGCGCCAGCAGCTTGGGCACTTCCAGCTCCTACGAGCAGTACTTC. Translation: CASSLGTSSSYEQYF.

The rearrangement uses TRBV5-4 and TRBJ2-3, with no clear D. The CDR3 contains 13 residues. Germline CDR1 is SGHNT and CDR2 is YYREEE (reference sequence). V was clipped by 2 bases and J by 2 bases, with 6 bases between them. CDR3 in DNA: TGTGCCAGCAGCTTAGACACCACAGATACGCAGTATTTT. This codes for CASSLDTTDTQYF.

This clonotype was observed many times. This chain's CDR3 is CASRETGVTNQPQHF. The CDR3 bases are TGTGCCAGCAGGGAAACAGGGGTTACCAATCAGCCCCAGCATTTT. The chain is built from TRBV2 and TRBJ1-5, with TRBD1 identical over 7 bases. J lost 3 bases, V lost 6 bases, and 8 bases had no gene match. The V gene's germline CDR1 is SNHLY and CDR2 FYNNEI. The CDR3 is 15 residues long.